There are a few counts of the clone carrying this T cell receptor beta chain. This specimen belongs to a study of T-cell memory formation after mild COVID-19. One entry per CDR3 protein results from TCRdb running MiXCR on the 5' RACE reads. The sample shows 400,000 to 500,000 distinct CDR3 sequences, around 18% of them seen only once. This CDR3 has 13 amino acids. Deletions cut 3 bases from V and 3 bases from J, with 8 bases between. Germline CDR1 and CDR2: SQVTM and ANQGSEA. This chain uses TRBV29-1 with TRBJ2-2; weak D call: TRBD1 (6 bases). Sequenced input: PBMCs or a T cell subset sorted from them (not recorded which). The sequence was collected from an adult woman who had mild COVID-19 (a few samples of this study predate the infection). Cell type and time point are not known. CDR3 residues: CSVDPGDTGELFF. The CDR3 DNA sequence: TGCAGCGTTGACCCAGGGGACACCGGGGAGCTGTTTTTT.